These 8 T cell receptor beta chains came from one sample sequenced in a study of T cell responses to AZD1222 COVID-19 vaccine. TCRdb's copy holds only in-frame clones and misses some; the assay was immunoSEQ multiplex PCR. The sample lists some 120,000 clones; roughly nine tenths were seen once. The starting material was peripheral blood, obtained on day 0 of AZD1222 vaccination. These receptors originate from an adult in good health.

V is TRBV23-1 and J is TRBJ1-6; TRBD1 is a possible D gene (5 bases). TRBV23-1 is flagged as an ORF with uncertain function. The length of the CDR3 is 17 residues. Trimming shortened V by 8 bases and J by 0 bases, and 17 bases separated the two germline ends. This chain's CDR3 is CASCSGTESSYNSPLHF. The DNA of the CDR3 is TGCGCCAGCTGTTCCGGGACCGAGAGCTCCTATAATTCACCCCTCCACTTT.

This clone qualifies as large. The rearrangement links TRBV15 to TRBJ1-5, with D possibly being TRBD1 (5 bases). Per the germline V gene, CDR1 is LNHNV and CDR2 is YYDKDF (reference sequence). Trimming stripped 2 bases from V and 5 bases from J, with 7 bases between. The CDR3 spans 13 residues. CDR3 nucleotides: TGTGCCACCAGCAGATCCAGGGATCAGCCCCAGCATTTT. It encodes CATSRSRDQPQHF.

The rearrangement uses TRBV5-1 and TRBJ2-7; 9 nucleotides agree with TRBD1. The CDR3 spans 15 residues. V dropped 4 bases and J dropped 5; count of bases not matched to a gene: 10. Germline lookup yields CDR1 SGHRS and CDR2 YFSETQ. The CDR3 protein is CASSLLLDRGHEQYF. The CDR3 bases are TGCGCCAGCAGCCTACTACTGGACAGGGGCCACGAGCAGTACTTC.

The chain couples TRBV6-5 to TRBJ2-3, with 7 bases lining up with TRBD1. Germline CDR1 is MNHEY and CDR2 is SVGAGI. The CDR3 is made up of 15 amino acids. V was clipped by 5 bases and J by 0 bases; unmatched bases: 5. CDR3 in amino acids: CASSLQGSSTDTQYF. Written as DNA, the CDR3 is TGTGCCAGCAGTCTACAGGGGTCTAGCACAGATACGCAGTATTTT.

This chain links TRBV25-1 with TRBJ1-2; no clear D gene. V was shortened by 6 bases and J by 11 bases, with 16 bases between the two germline ends. The length of the CDR3 is 12 residues. Germline V gives CDR1 MGHDK, CDR2 SYGVNS. The CDR3: CASRFDPLGYTF. The DNA for the CDR3 is TGTGCCAGCAGATTCGACCCTCTCGGGTACACCTTC.

The CDR3 loop is CASSQDQDRYGYTF. Here the CDR3 DNA reads TGTGCCAGCAGCCAAGATCAGGACAGGTATGGCTACACCTTC. The rearrangement joins TRBV4-2 to TRBJ1-2, with TRBD1 matching over 7 bases. The germline CDR1 and CDR2 sequences are LGHNA and YNFKEQ. Trimming took 0 bases from V and 5 from J; bases not matched to a gene: 3. The CDR3 has 14 amino acids.

The rearrangement uses TRBV4-2 and TRBJ2-2; a possible D gene is TRBD2 (5 bases). V lost 5 bases to trimming and J lost 0 bases, with 22 bases between them. The CDR3 contains 19 residues. Germline values: CDR1 LGHNA, CDR2 YNFKEQ. The CDR3 region is CASSTLLVAHPSNTGELFF. The CDR3 DNA reads as TGTGCCAGCAGCACTCTACTAGTGGCACATCCTTCGAACACCGGGGAGCTGTTTTTT.

The gene calls are TRBV30 and TRBJ1-1, with D possibly being TRBD1 (6 bases). V gave up 2 bases and J gave up 0 bases, with 7 bases separating them. This CDR3 contains 13 residues. Per germline, CDR1 GTSNPN and CDR2 SVGIG (reference sequence). This chain's CDR3 is CAWSRQVNTEAFF. The CDR3 bases are TGTGCCTGGAGTAGACAGGTGAACACTGAAGCTTTCTTT.